This paragraph covers one TCR beta chain sequence. Its antigen is unknown. The data stem from a study of T cell responses to AZD1222 COVID-19 vaccine. Regarding the study as a whole: Elevations in Spike-specific TCR breadth and depth followed administration of two AZD1222 doses.

The V end was cut by 0 bases, the J end by 1 base, with 7 bases between. Germline CDR1 and CDR2: SGDLS and YYNGEE. This CDR3 comprises 15 residues. The data were produced by immunoSEQ multiplex PCR, yet TCRdb's version contains in-frame clones alone and is incomplete. Of roughly 140,000 clones in the sample, roughly 93% were seen once. V usage is TRBV9 and J usage is TRBJ2-2; D is uncertain. The sample consisted of peripheral blood, taken 28 days after the second AZD1222 dose. The clonotype originates from an adult who received the AZD1222 COVID-19 vaccine. DNA of the CDR3: TGTGCCAGCAGCGTAGGACCAGGGAACACCGGGGAGCTGTTTTTT. Translating gives CASSVGPGNTGELFF.